These T cell receptor beta chains were read from a single sample in a study of blood T cell repertoires in COVID-19. Generated by immunoSEQ multiplex PCR, the TCRdb table keeps only in-frame clones and is missing some. The table lists about 300,000 clones, more than 85% of them singletons. The specimen was peripheral blood. Receptors were obtained from a man aged 70 or older with acute or convalescent COVID-19. Each CDR3 is given with its conserved first and last residue. D genes are given only for firm matches. Not all rows give a size; the values are once, few, many and, for expanded clones, a class.

DNA: TGTGCCAGCAGCTTAGGAGGATATAATTCACCCCTCCACTTT
CDR3: CASSLGGYNSPLHF
D: NA
V: TRBV7-9
size: NA
J: TRBJ1-6

DNA: TGCGCCAGCAGCCCGGGAGGGACAGATACGCAGTATTTT
CDR3: CASSPGGTDTQYF
D: TRBD2
V: TRBV5-1
size: NA
J: TRBJ2-3

DNA: TGTGCCAGCAGCTTGGCCCGGGAGACCCAGTACTTC
CDR3: CASSLARETQYF
D: NA
V: TRBV5-4
size: NA
J: TRBJ2-5

DNA: TGTGCCAGCAGCTTAAGCGCCGGTTTCACAGATACGCAGTATTTT
CDR3: CASSLSAGFTDTQYF
D: NA
V: TRBV7-9
size: NA
J: TRBJ2-3

DNA: TGCGCCAGCAGCCAAGATACCAGCTCTGGAAACACCATATATTTT
CDR3: CASSQDTSSGNTIYF
D: NA
V: TRBV4-3
size: NA
J: TRBJ1-3

DNA: TGTGCCAGTGCCGACAGGGCCCACTCTGGAAACACCATATATTTT
CDR3: CASADRAHSGNTIYF
D: TRBD1
V: TRBV19
size: once
J: TRBJ1-3

DNA: TGTGCCACAAGCCGACAGGGTCAACACTCACCCCTCCACTTT
CDR3: CATSRQGQHSPLHF
D: TRBD1
V: TRBV10-3
size: NA
J: TRBJ1-6

DNA: TGTGCCAGCAGTCCCTCAGGGTACCGGGAGCAGTACTTC
CDR3: CASSPSGYREQYF
D: NA
V: TRBV28
size: NA
J: TRBJ2-7

DNA: TGTGCCACCCGGTCCGGGACTAGCACCCCGATCGTCGCGCAGTATTTT
CDR3: CATRSGTSTPIVAQYF
D: TRBD2
V: TRBV19
size: NA
J: TRBJ2-3

DNA: TGTGCCACCAGCAGGGGGTTTGGACAGCCTTCCTACGAGCAGTACTTC
CDR3: CATSRGFGQPSYEQYF
D: NA
V: TRBV15
size: NA
J: TRBJ2-7

DNA: TGTGCCAGCACTCGGGGCTACGAGCAGTACTTC
CDR3: CASTRGYEQYF
D: NA
V: TRBV28
size: NA
J: TRBJ2-7

DNA: TGCGCCAGCAAAGGACAGGGGGCAAACGGGGAGCTGTTTTTT
CDR3: CASKGQGANGELFF
D: TRBD1
V: TRBV5-1
size: NA
J: TRBJ2-2

DNA: TGTGCCTGGAGTGGCGGCAGGGCCTATGGCTACACCTTC
CDR3: CAWSGGRAYGYTF
D: NA
V: TRBV30
size: NA
J: TRBJ1-2

DNA: TGTGCCAGCAGTGTCAGGACAGGGAGCACAGATACGCAGTATTTT
CDR3: CASSVRTGSTDTQYF
D: TRBD1
V: TRBV27
size: NA
J: TRBJ2-3

DNA: TGTGCCAGCAGTACTAGCGGGGGGGCCACCCAGCAGTTCTTC
CDR3: CASSTSGGATQQFF
D: TRBD2
V: TRBV7-2
size: NA
J: TRBJ2-1

DNA: TGTGCCAGCAGCCTGACAGGGGGCCAAGAGACCCAGTACTTC
CDR3: CASSLTGGQETQYF
D: TRBD1
V: TRBV9
size: NA
J: TRBJ2-5

DNA: TGTGCCAGCAGTTTATCGAATGAGCAGTTCTTC
CDR3: CASSLSNEQFF
D: NA
V: TRBV28
size: NA
J: TRBJ2-1

DNA: TGTGCCATAGGACAGGGTGAGACTGAAGCTTTCTTT
CDR3: CAIGQGETEAFF
D: TRBD1
V: TRBV10-3
size: once
J: TRBJ1-1

DNA: TGCGCCAGCAGCCAAGATCAGGGCAGCTACAATGAGCAGTTCTTC
CDR3: CASSQDQGSYNEQFF
D: NA
V: TRBV4-3
size: NA
J: TRBJ2-1

DNA: TGTGCCAGCATTTTACAGGGGGCACCTGGGGCCAACGTCCTGACTTTC
CDR3: CASILQGAPGANVLTF
D: TRBD1
V: TRBV2
size: NA
J: TRBJ2-6

DNA: TGCGCCAGCAGCCCGTCCACAGTGGATGGCTACACCTTC
CDR3: CASSPSTVDGYTF
D: NA
V: TRBV5-1
size: NA
J: TRBJ1-2